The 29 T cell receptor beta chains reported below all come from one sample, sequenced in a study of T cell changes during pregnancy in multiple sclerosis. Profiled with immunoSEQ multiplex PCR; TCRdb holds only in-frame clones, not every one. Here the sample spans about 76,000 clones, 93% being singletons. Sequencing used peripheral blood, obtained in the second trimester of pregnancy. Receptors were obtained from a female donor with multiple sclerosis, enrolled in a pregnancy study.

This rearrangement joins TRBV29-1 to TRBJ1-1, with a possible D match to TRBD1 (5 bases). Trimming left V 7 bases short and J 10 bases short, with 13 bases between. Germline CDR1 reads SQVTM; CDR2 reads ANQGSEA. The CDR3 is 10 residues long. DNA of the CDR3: TGCAGCGGGGGCCCCTTATCAGCTTTCTTT. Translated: CSGGPLSAFF.

This CDR3 reads CASSQVTGGVGEQYF. The CDR3 nucleotides are TGTGCCAGCAGCCAAGTTACGGGGGGGGTGGGCGAGCAGTACTTC. The V and J genes are TRBV4-2 and TRBJ2-7; 8 bases line up with TRBD2. V was clipped by 1 base and J by 6 bases; unmatched bases: 8. Looked up from germline, CDR1 is LGHNA and CDR2 is YNFKEQ. The CDR3 is 15 amino acids.

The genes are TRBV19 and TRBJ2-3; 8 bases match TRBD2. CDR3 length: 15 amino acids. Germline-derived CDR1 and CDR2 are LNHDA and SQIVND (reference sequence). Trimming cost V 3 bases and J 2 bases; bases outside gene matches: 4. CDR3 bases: TGTGCCAGTAGTATTCCGCGGGGGGCCACAGATACGCAGTATTTT. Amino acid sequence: CASSIPRGATDTQYF.

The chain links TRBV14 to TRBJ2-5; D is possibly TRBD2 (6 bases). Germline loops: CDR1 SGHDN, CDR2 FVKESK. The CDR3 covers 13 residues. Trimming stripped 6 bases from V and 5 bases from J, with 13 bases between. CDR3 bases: TGTGCCAGCAGAGAACGGGGGACTGAGACCCAGTACTTC. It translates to CASRERGTETQYF.

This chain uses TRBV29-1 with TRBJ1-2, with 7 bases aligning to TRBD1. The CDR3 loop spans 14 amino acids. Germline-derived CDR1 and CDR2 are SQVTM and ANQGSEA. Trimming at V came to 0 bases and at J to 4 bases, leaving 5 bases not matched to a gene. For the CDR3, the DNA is TGCAGCGTTGAAGAGTCAGGGGGACTCTATGGCTACACCTTC. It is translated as CSVEESGGLYGYTF.

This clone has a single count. The CDR3 reads CASIPPGDSHSPLHF. In nucleotides, the CDR3 is TGTGCCAGCATCCCCCCCGGGGACTCACATTCACCCCTCCACTTT. This chain joins TRBV6-5 and TRBJ1-6; D possibly corresponds to TRBD1 (5 bases). Germline V gene lookup returns CDR1 MNHEY and CDR2 SVGAGI. V gave up 7 bases and J gave up 8 bases, with 18 bases separating them. CDR3 length: 15 amino acids.

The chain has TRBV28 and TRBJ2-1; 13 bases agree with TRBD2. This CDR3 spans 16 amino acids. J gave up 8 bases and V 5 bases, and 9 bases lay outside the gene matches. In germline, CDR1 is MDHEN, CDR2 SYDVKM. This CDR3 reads CASSASGLAGEDEQFF. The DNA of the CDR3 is TGTGCCAGCAGTGCCTCAGGACTAGCGGGGGAGGATGAGCAGTTCTTC.

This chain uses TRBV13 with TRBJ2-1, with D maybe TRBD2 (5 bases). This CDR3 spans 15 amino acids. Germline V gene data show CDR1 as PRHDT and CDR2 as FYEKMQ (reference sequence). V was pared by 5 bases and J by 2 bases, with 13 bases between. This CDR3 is CASSPELGTYNEQFF. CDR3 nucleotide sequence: TGTGCCAGCAGCCCGGAACTAGGTACCTACAATGAGCAGTTCTTC.

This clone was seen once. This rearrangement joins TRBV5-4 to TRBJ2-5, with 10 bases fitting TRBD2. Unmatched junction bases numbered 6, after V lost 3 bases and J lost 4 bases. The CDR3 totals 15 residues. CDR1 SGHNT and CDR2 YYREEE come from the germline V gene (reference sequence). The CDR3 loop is CASSYRLAGAETQYF. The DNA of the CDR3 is TGTGCCAGCAGCTACCGACTAGCGGGTGCAGAGACCCAGTACTTC.

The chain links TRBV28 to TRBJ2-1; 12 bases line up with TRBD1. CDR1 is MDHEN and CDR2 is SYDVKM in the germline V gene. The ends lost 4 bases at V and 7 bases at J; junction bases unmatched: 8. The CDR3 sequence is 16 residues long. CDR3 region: CASSSPGQGALNEQFF. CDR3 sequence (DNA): TGTGCCAGCAGTTCTCCGGGACAGGGGGCCTTAAATGAGCAGTTCTTC.

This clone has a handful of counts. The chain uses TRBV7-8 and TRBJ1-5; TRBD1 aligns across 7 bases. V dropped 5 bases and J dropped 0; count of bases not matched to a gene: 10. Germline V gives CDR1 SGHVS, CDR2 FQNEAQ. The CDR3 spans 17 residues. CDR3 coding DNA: TGTGCCAGCAGCGGAATCCGTAGACAGGGTAGCAATCAGCCCCAGCATTTT. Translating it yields CASSGIRRQGSNQPQHF. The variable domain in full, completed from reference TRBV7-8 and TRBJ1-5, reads GAGVSQSPRYKVAKRGQDVALRCDPISGHVSLFWYQQALGQGPEFLTYFQNEAQLDKSGLPSDRFFAERPEGSVSTLKIQRTQQEDSAVYLCASSGIRRQGSNQPQHFGDGTRLSIL.

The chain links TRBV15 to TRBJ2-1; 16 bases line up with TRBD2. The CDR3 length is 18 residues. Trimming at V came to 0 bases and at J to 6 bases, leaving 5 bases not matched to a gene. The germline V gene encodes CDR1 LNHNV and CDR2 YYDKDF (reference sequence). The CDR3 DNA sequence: TGTGCCACCAGCAGAGATCCGGGACTAGCGGGGGGGCTCAATGAGCAGTTCTTC. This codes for CATSRDPGLAGGLNEQFF.

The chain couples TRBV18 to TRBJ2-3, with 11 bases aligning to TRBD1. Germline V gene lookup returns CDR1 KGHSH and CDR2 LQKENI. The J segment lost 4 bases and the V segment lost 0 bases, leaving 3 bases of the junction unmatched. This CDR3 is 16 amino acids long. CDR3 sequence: CASSPPDRGRPDTQYF. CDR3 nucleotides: TGTGCCAGCTCACCACCGGACAGGGGGCGCCCAGATACGCAGTATTTT.

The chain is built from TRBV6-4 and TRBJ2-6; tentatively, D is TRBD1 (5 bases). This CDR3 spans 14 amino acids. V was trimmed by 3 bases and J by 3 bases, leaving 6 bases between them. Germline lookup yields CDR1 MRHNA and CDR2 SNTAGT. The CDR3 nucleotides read TGTGCCAGCAGTGAAACAGGTGGGGCCAACGTCCTGACTTTC. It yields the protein CASSETGGANVLTF.

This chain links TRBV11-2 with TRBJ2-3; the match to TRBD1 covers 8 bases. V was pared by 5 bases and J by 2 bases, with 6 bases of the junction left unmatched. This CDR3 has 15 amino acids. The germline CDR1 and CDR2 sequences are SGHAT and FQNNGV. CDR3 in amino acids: CASSNGQGSTDTQYF. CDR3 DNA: TGTGCCAGCAGCAACGGACAGGGATCCACAGATACGCAGTATTTT.

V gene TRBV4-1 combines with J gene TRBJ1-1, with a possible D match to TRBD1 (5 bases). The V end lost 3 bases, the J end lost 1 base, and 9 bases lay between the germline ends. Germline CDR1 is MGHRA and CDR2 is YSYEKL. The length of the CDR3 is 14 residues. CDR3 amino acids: CASSQFGQNTEAFF. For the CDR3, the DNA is TGCGCCAGCAGCCAGTTCGGACAGAACACTGAAGCTTTCTTT.

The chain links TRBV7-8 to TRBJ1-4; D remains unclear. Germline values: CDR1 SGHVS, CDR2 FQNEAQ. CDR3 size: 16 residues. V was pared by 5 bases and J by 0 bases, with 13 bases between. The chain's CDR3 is CASSTRPGSTNEKLFF. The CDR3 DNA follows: TGTGCCAGCAGCACCCGCCCGGGATCAACTAATGAAAAACTGTTTTTT.

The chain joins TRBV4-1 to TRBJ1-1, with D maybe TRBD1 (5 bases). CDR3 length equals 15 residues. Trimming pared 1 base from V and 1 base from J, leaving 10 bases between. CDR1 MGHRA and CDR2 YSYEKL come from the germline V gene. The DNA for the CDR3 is TGCGCCAGCAGCCAAGGGGAGGGGACGAACACTGAAGCTTTCTTT. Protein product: CASSQGEGTNTEAFF.

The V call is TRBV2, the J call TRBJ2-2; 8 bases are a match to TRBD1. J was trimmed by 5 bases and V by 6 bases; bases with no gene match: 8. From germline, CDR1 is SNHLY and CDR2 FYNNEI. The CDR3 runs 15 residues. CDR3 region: CASRFGTGGTGELFF. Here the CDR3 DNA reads TGTGCCAGCAGGTTCGGGACAGGCGGAACCGGGGAGCTGTTTTTT.

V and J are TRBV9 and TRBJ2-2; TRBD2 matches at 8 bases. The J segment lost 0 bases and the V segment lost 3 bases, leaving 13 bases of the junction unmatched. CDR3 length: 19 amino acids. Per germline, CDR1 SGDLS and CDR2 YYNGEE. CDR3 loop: CASSGAGAPLNPNTGELFF. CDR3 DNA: TGTGCCAGCAGCGGAGCGGGGGCGCCCCTAAATCCGAACACCGGGGAGCTGTTTTTT. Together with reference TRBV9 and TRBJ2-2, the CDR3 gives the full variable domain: DSGVTQTPKHLITATGQRVTLRCSPRSGDLSVYWYQQSLDQGLQFLIQYYNGEERAKGNILERFSAQQFPDLHSELNLSSLELGDSALYFCASSGAGAPLNPNTGELFFGEGSRLTVL.

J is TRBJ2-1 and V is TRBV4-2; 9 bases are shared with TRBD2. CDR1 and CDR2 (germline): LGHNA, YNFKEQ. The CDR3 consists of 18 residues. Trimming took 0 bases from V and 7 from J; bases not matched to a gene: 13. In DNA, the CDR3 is TGTGCCAGCAGCCAAGAATGGAGGACTAGCGTGATGAGGAATGAGCAGTTCTTC. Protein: CASSQEWRTSVMRNEQFF.

The CDR3 protein is CASSEGTSGKETQYF. The CDR3 nucleotides read TGTGCCAGCAGTGAAGGGACTAGCGGGAAAGAGACCCAGTACTTC. This chain uses TRBV6-4 with TRBJ2-5, with 13 bases lining up with TRBD2. CDR3 length equals 15 residues. The germline V gene encodes CDR1 MRHNA and CDR2 SNTAGT. Trimming at V came to 3 bases and at J to 3 bases, leaving 1 base not matched to a gene.

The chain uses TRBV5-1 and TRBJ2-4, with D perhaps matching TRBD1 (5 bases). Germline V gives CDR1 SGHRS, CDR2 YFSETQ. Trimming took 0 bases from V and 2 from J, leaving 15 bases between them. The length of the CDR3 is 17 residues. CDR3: CASSLGPRPGTKNIQYF. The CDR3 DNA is TGCGCCAGCAGCTTGGGCCCCCGACCAGGGACCAAAAACATTCAGTACTTC.

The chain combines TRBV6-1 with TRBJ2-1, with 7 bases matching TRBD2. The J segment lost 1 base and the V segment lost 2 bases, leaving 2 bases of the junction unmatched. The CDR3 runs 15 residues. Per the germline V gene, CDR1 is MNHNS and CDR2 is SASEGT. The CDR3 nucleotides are TGTGCCAGCAGTGAATCGGGGGGTTCCTACAATGAGCAGTTCTTC. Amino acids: CASSESGGSYNEQFF.

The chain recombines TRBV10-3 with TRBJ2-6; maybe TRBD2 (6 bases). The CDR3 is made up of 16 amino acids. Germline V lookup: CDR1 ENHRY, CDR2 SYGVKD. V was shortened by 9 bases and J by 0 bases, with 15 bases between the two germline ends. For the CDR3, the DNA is TGTGCCATAACCGGGACTCAAACCTCTGGGGCCAACGTCCTGACTTTC. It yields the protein CAITGTQTSGANVLTF.

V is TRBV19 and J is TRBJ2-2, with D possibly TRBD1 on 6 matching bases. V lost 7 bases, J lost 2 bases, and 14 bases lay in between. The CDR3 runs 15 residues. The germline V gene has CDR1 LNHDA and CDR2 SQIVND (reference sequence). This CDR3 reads CASTPGAYNTGELFF. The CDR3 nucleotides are TGTGCCAGTACCCCAGGGGCCTATAACACCGGGGAGCTGTTTTTT.

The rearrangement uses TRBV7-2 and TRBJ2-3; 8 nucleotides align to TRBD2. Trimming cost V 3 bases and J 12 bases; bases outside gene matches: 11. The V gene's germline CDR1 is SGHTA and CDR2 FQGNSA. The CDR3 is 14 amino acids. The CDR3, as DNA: TGTGCCAGCAGCTTGGGACTGACTAGCGCTGAACAGTATTTT. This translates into CASSLGLTSAEQYF.

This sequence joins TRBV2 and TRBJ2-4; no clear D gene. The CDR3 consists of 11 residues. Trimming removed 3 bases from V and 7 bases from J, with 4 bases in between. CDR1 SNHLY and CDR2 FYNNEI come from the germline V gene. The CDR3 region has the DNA TGTGCCAGCAGTGACGAGAACATTCAGTACTTC. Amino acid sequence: CASSDENIQYF. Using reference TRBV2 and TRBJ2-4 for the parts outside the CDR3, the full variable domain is EPEVTQTPSHQVTQMGQEVILRCVPISNHLYFYWYRQILGQKVEFLVSFYNNEISEKSEIFDDQFSVERPDGSNFTLKIRSTKLEDSAMYFCASSDENIQYFGAGTRLSVL.

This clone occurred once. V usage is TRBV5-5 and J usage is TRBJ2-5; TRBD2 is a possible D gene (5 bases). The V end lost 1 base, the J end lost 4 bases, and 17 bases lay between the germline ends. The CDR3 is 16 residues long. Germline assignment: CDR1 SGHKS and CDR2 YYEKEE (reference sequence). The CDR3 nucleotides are TGTGCCAGCAGCTTGTTTAAGTTTAGCGTGTTAGAGACCCAGTACTTC. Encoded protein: CASSLFKFSVLETQYF.